This TCR beta chain was retrieved from a study of T cell responses to AZD1222 COVID-19 vaccine. Points on this clone: Antigen unknown.

V lost 3 bases and J lost 10, with 19 bases in between. Looked up from germline, CDR1 is SGHVS and CDR2 is FQNEAQ. This CDR3 has 16 amino acids. TCRdb's table, derived via immunoSEQ multiplex PCR, lists solely in-frame clones and lacks some. The sample shows some 88,000 clones, approximately 90% of them seen only once. Study results and caveats: Donors were largely white British and mainly female; clonal diversity was possibly underestimated.

The gene calls are TRBV7-8 and TRBJ1-6, with D maybe TRBD1 (5 bases). The origin of this receptor is an adult in good health. This specimen consisted of peripheral blood, obtained on day 0 of AZD1222 vaccination. CDR3 in DNA: TGTGCCAGCAGCTTGACGCAGGGTCAAAACGGCTCACCCCTCCACTTT. Protein product: CASSLTQGQNGSPLHF.